The TCR beta chain described here comes from a study of cytomegalovirus exposure and HLA in healthy donors. Points from the study as a whole: In an earlier analysis, about 87% or about 30%: the productive usage of most TCR beta V segments.

The germline V gene encodes CDR1 SGHDT and CDR2 YYEEEE. V was trimmed by 4 bases and J by 0 bases, leaving 11 bases between them. The CDR3 covers 16 residues. Notes on this clone: Its matching antigen is unknown.

PCR employed 60 Vbeta and 13 Jbeta primers. Assay used: immunoSEQ multiplex PCR; TCRdb lists only in-frame clones, some missing. The table lists some 130,000 clones, roughly four fifths of them singletons. The sequence was obtained from a female donor in good health and CMV-seropositive. The chain couples TRBV5-6 to TRBJ2-6, with D possibly TRBD2 on 6 matching bases. Input material: PBMCs. This CDR3 is CASSGGASSGANVLTF. As DNA, the CDR3 is TGTGCCAGCAGCGGAGGGGCCAGCTCTGGGGCCAACGTCCTGACTTTC.